Sequencing of this TCR beta chain was carried out in a study of blood T cell repertoires in COVID-19. Across the study: Some COVID-19 samples were acute and others convalescent; all came from the United States, Italy and Spain. T cells, B-cell-depleted T cells, or PBMCs supplied cDNA or gDNA.

Seattle participants joined during active infection and were tracked over time. As processed by the authors: How many nucleated cells were present was estimated from reference gene primer amplification. TCRdb keeps only in-frame clones here, not all; method: immunoSEQ multiplex PCR. From that table come the V and J calls and clone size; the DNA was used to work out D and trimming. The table lists roughly 160,000 clones, approximately 86% of them singletons, with roughly 2.4% in the top ten. CDR1 and CDR2 from the germline V gene are MNHNY and SVGAGI (reference sequence). Trimming cost V 6 bases and J 2 bases; bases outside gene matches: 10. The CDR3 is 17 amino acids.

This chain connects TRBV6-6 to TRBJ2-3; 11 nucleotides line up with TRBD2. Sequenced material: peripheral blood. This clonotype was obtained from a woman of 80 years or more with COVID-19, enrolled during active disease. The CDR3 DNA reads as TGTGCCAGCAGCCGACAGACTAGCGGGGTAAACACAGATACGCAGTATTTT. Its protein is CASSRQTSGVNTDTQYF.